The 27 T cell receptor beta chains listed next were all sequenced from one sample in a study of blood T cell repertoires in COVID-19. The table came from immunoSEQ multiplex PCR; TCRdb's copy has only in-frame clones and leaves some out. The sample shows more than 350,000 clones, approximately 87% of them seen only once. Sample: PBMCs or T cells enriched from blood (not recorded which). The source of these receptors is a woman aged 50 to 60 who had recovered from COVID-19.

This clone appeared a single time. V and J are TRBV9 and TRBJ1-4; 9 bases match TRBD1. The junction had 9 bases not matched to a gene; V was cut back by 2 bases and J by 13 bases. The CDR3 is made up of 14 amino acids. Per the germline V gene, CDR1 is SGDLS and CDR2 is YYNGEE. The CDR3 loop is CASSVSGTGRALFF. The DNA for the CDR3 is TGTGCCAGCAGCGTCTCCGGGACAGGGCGAGCACTGTTTTTT.

The J gene is TRBJ1-1, the V gene TRBV19; the match to TRBD1 covers 9 bases. The ends lost 7 bases at V and 5 bases at J; junction bases unmatched: 8. Germline CDR1 LNHDA, CDR2 SQIVND (reference sequence). The length of the CDR3 is 14 residues. The CDR3 protein is CASITDRGRTEAFF. The DNA for the CDR3 is TGTGCCAGTATTACGGACAGGGGAAGGACTGAAGCTTTCTTT. The complete variable domain, with remaining parts taken from reference TRBV19 and TRBJ1-1, reads DGGITQSPKYLFRKEGQNVTLSCEQNLNHDAMYWYRQDPGQGLRLIYYSQIVNDFQKGDIAEGYSVSREKKESFPLTVTSAQKNPTAFYLCASITDRGRTEAFFGQGTRLTVV.

The J gene is TRBJ2-5, the V gene TRBV28; 8 bases are a match to TRBD2. CDR1 and CDR2 from the germline V gene are MDHEN and SYDVKM. The length of the CDR3 is 19 residues. V trimming: 1 base; J trimming: 0 bases; junction bases outside the gene matches: 13. The CDR3 DNA sequence: TGTGCCAGCAGTTTATCCCTCCGTTGGAATAGCGGGGACCAAGAGACCCAGTACTTC. Translation: CASSLSLRWNSGDQETQYF.

The chain is built from TRBV27 and TRBJ1-1, with 8 bases fitting TRBD1. The V and J ends lost 2 bases and 5 bases, in that order; junction bases with no gene match: 10. The CDR3 length is 16 residues. CDR1 and CDR2 (germline): MNHEY, SMNVEV (reference sequence). The CDR3 spells CASSLQSPRGLTEAFF. The CDR3 DNA reads as TGTGCCAGCAGTTTACAATCCCCCAGGGGGCTTACTGAAGCTTTCTTT.

The chain carries TRBV28 and TRBJ1-2, with D possibly TRBD1 on 5 matching bases. The CDR3 has 12 residues. Germline V gene data show CDR1 as MDHEN and CDR2 as SYDVKM. V was pared by 5 bases and J by 4 bases, with 8 bases between. The CDR3 DNA is TGTGCCAGCAGTAGACAGACCTATGGCTACACCTTC. Its translation: CASSRQTYGYTF.

V usage is TRBV29-1 and J usage is TRBJ1-2, with D perhaps TRBD1 (5 bases). Trimming took 3 bases from V and 5 from J, leaving 16 bases between them. CDR3 size: 14 residues. Per the germline V gene, CDR1 is SQVTM and CDR2 is ANQGSEA. The CDR3 DNA reads TGCAGCGTTGAGGACCTTATGGGGCCATATGGCTACACCTTC. Its protein is CSVEDLMGPYGYTF.

This chain links TRBV10-3 with TRBJ2-7, with D possibly matching TRBD1 (5 bases). V was pared by 2 bases and J by 1 base, with 9 bases between. The CDR3 runs 14 residues. CDR1 is ENHRY, CDR2 SYGVKD, per germline. The CDR3 DNA reads TGTGCCATCAGTGAGACAGGACCGTCCTACGAGCAGTACTTC. It codes for CAISETGPSYEQYF.

The V and J genes are TRBV10-3 and TRBJ2-7; 10 bases align to TRBD1. The germline gives CDR1 ENHRY, CDR2 SYGVKD. V shed 0 bases and J 10 bases; nucleotides not matched to a gene: 6. This CDR3 is 14 amino acids long. The chain's CDR3 is CAISESGTGVDQYF. The CDR3 DNA reads as TGTGCCATCAGTGAGTCCGGGACAGGGGTTGATCAGTACTTC.

The chain links TRBV5-1 to TRBJ2-5, with D perhaps TRBD1 (5 bases). Trimming removed 0 bases from V and 5 bases from J, with 14 bases in between. Per the germline V gene, CDR1 is SGHRS and CDR2 is YFSETQ. This CDR3 has 15 amino acids. Here the CDR3 reads CASSLDRGAGETQYF. CDR3 nucleotides: TGCGCCAGCAGCTTGGACCGAGGCGCAGGGGAGACCCAGTACTTC.

This chain uses TRBV6-5 with TRBJ1-5; 9 nucleotides agree with TRBD1. V gave up 6 bases and J gave up 6 bases; unmatched junction bases: 9. CDR1 is MNHEY, CDR2 SVGAGI, per germline. The CDR3 is made up of 15 amino acids. The chain's CDR3 is CASSAPGTGFQPQHF. CDR3 DNA: TGTGCCAGCAGCGCCCCAGGGACAGGGTTTCAGCCCCAGCATTTT.

The V gene is TRBV10-1, the J gene TRBJ1-3; D gene ambiguous. The CDR3 has 13 residues. Trimming left V 7 bases short and J 0 bases short, with 7 bases between. CDR1 and CDR2 (germline): WNHNN, SYGVQD (reference sequence). CDR3 nucleotide sequence: TGCGCCAGCATACCCAGCTCTGGAAACACCATATATTTT. It yields the protein CASIPSSGNTIYF.

The CDR3 loop reads CAPAPEGQETQYF. DNA for the CDR3: TGCGCCCCGGCCCCCGAGGGCCAAGAGACCCAGTACTTC. The V call is TRBV10-1, the J call TRBJ2-5; tentative D call: TRBD2 (5 bases). Germline V CDR1 and CDR2: WNHNN, SYGVQD (reference sequence). The CDR3 is made up of 13 amino acids. With 11 bases removed from V and 1 base from J, the gap between germline ends came to 14 bases.

The chain uses TRBV19 and TRBJ1-1, with D possibly TRBD1 on 5 matching bases. V was trimmed by 5 bases and J by 1 base, leaving 20 bases between them. Germline V lookup: CDR1 LNHDA, CDR2 SQIVND (reference sequence). The CDR3 runs 17 residues. Here the CDR3 DNA reads TGTGCCAGTAGTTCCACTTTCGGGGGAGCGGGGAACACTGAAGCTTTCTTT. Translation: CASSSTFGGAGNTEAFF.

V gene TRBV2 combines with J gene TRBJ2-3, with TRBD2 identical over 13 bases. V lost 3 bases, J lost 4 bases, and 7 bases stayed unmatched. The CDR3 runs 17 residues. Germline values: CDR1 SNHLY, CDR2 FYNNEI. CDR3 region: CASSEELLAGGPDTQYF. The CDR3 bases are TGTGCCAGCAGTGAGGAACTACTAGCGGGGGGGCCAGATACGCAGTATTTT.

This clone was seen only once. V is TRBV27 and J is TRBJ1-1; a possible D gene is TRBD1 (5 bases). The V gene lost 3 bases and the J gene lost 0 bases, with 11 bases spanning the gap. Germline V CDR1 and CDR2: MNHEY, SMNVEV (reference sequence). The CDR3 length is 15 residues. This CDR3 reads CASSFSAGMNTEAFF. CDR3 DNA: TGTGCCAGCAGTTTTTCGGCAGGGATGAACACTGAAGCTTTCTTT.

A word on this clone: The sample has other DNA sequences that encode this CDR3 too. The chain carries TRBV7-9 and TRBJ2-7; no definite D call. The V end lost 5 bases, the J end lost 3 bases, and 8 bases lay between the germline ends. The CDR3 has 12 residues. The germline V gene has CDR1 SEHNR and CDR2 FQNEAQ (reference sequence). The CDR3 is CASSPGDYEQYF. DNA of the CDR3: TGTGCCAGCAGCCCCGGAGACTACGAGCAGTACTTC. The full variable domain, its missing parts supplied by reference TRBV7-9 and TRBJ2-7, is DTGVSQNPRHKITKRGQNVTFRCDPISEHNRLYWYRQTLGQGPEFLTYFQNEAQLEKSRLLSDRFSAERPKGSFSTLEIQRTEQGDSAMYLCASSPGDYEQYFGPGTRLTVT.

Concerning this clone itself: The junction and the germline gene differ at one end; a read error may be behind it. The V and J genes are TRBV5-5 and TRBJ2-7, with D perhaps matching TRBD1 (5 bases). The CDR3 totals 12 residues. Germline V lookup: CDR1 SGHKS, CDR2 YYEKEE (reference sequence). CDR3 sequence: CASSLEFRTRNF. As DNA, the CDR3 is TGTGCCAGCAGCTTGGAGTTTCGGACAAGAAACTTC.

V is TRBV27 and J is TRBJ2-1; D perhaps matches TRBD2 (6 bases). V was trimmed by 5 bases and J by 8 bases, leaving 19 bases between them. The CDR3 contains 15 residues. Germline CDR1 reads MNHEY; CDR2 reads SMNVEV (reference sequence). The CDR3 protein is CASSPTAPSSDEQFF. The CDR3 bases are TGTGCCAGCAGTCCCACAGCACCTTCTAGCGATGAGCAGTTCTTC.

This clone has just a few counts. The V call is TRBV4-2, the J call TRBJ1-2; 7 positions agree with TRBD1. J was trimmed by 2 bases and V by 3 bases; bases with no gene match: 9. This CDR3 has 16 residues. Germline values: CDR1 LGHNA, CDR2 YNFKEQ. The chain's CDR3 is CASSQEEGAENYGYTF. For the CDR3, the DNA is TGTGCCAGCAGCCAGGAGGAGGGGGCTGAAAACTATGGCTACACCTTC.

This clone was recorded only once. CDR3 DNA: TGTGCCAGTAGGGGACAGGGACCTATGAACACTGAAGCTTTCTTT. Its protein is CASRGQGPMNTEAFF. This chain links TRBV19 with TRBJ1-1; 9 nucleotides match TRBD1. Trimming removed 6 bases from V and 0 bases from J; junction bases left unmatched: 5. From germline, CDR1 is LNHDA and CDR2 SQIVND (reference sequence). The CDR3 is made up of 15 amino acids.

The V and J genes are TRBV11-2 and TRBJ2-1; 9 bases map to TRBD2. This CDR3 contains 16 residues. CDR1 and CDR2 from the germline V gene are SGHAT and FQNNGV. The ends lost 5 bases at V and 9 bases at J; junction bases unmatched: 14. The CDR3, as DNA: TGTGCCAGCAGCCCAGGTCCGGGACTAGCTGGTTTTGAGCAGTTCTTC. This translates into CASSPGPGLAGFEQFF.

This chain connects TRBV7-9 to TRBJ1-2; D is unclear. Germline CDR1 SEHNR, CDR2 FQNEAQ (reference sequence). The CDR3 has 12 residues. The ends were cut back, 4 bases at V and 7 bases at J, with 10 bases in the middle. The CDR3 DNA is TGTGCCAGCAGCTACGGCGGAGGTGGCTACACCTTC. Translation: CASSYGGGGYTF.

The rearrangement uses TRBV5-1 and TRBJ1-3; D may be TRBD1 (6 bases). This CDR3 region has 17 residues. V was trimmed by 0 bases and J by 2 bases, leaving 15 bases between them. CDR1 is SGHRS, CDR2 YFSETQ, per germline. Here the CDR3 reads CASSLGWDTPTGNTIYF. Here the CDR3 DNA reads TGCGCCAGCAGCTTGGGGTGGGACACACCGACTGGAAACACCATATATTTT. Looking up the rest from reference TRBV5-1 and TRBJ1-3 gives the full variable domain: KAGVTQTPRYLIKTRGQQVTLSCSPISGHRSVSWYQQTPGQGLQFLFEYFSETQRNKGNFPGRFSGRQFSNSRSEMNVSTLELGDSALYLCASSLGWDTPTGNTIYFGEGSWLTVV.

The CDR3 DNA sequence: TGTGCCAGCAGCTTACTGTCAGTAAATTCACCCCTCCACTTT. This sequence encodes CASSLLSVNSPLHF. The chain uses TRBV7-3 and TRBJ1-6; D gene unclear. The CDR3 spans 14 residues. CDR1 SGHTA and CDR2 FQGTGA come from the germline V gene. The germline V and J ends were trimmed by 2 bases and 7 bases, with 9 bases remaining between them.

This rearrangement joins TRBV6-5 to TRBJ2-7; perhaps TRBD2 as D (5 bases). The CDR3 contains 13 residues. Germline values: CDR1 MNHEY, CDR2 SVGAGI. The ends were cut back, 8 bases at V and 4 bases at J, with 15 bases in the middle. The CDR3 reads CASRGEGRYEQYF. The CDR3 DNA sequence: TGTGCCAGCCGGGGAGAGGGTCGGTACGAGCAGTACTTC.

This clone has a handful of counts. The CDR3 is CASSDSGSYGYTF. CDR3 nucleotides: TGTGCCAGCAGTGACTCGGGCAGCTATGGCTACACCTTC. The V and J genes are TRBV6-4 and TRBJ1-2, with D unclear. Trimming stripped 0 bases from V and 4 bases from J, with 6 bases between. Germline loops: CDR1 MRHNA, CDR2 SNTAGT. CDR3 size: 13 residues.

The rearrangement links TRBV30 to TRBJ2-3; a possible D gene is TRBD2 (7 bases). V shed 5 bases and J shed 2 bases, with 17 bases lying between them. The CDR3 consists of 15 residues. From germline, CDR1 is GTSNPN and CDR2 SVGIG (reference sequence). This CDR3 reads CAWSVGGPDTDTQYF. The CDR3 DNA follows: TGTGCCTGGTCGGTCGGGGGGCCCGACACAGATACGCAGTATTTT.